The rows below give T cell receptor beta chains drawn from one sample of a study of T cell clones after liver transplantation. The method was immunoSEQ multiplex PCR; TCRdb's version includes in-frame clones alone and lacks a portion of them. The sample lists approximately 75,000 clones; around 80% were seen once. This specimen was CD4+ T cells from blood, taken 12 months after liver transplant. These receptors came from a human patient who received a liver transplant. Some of the T cells might come from the graft donor. Each CDR3 is given with its conserved first and last residue. The order of the fields is V gene, clone size, J gene, D gene, CDR3 DNA, CDR3 protein. The D gene is left open where the match is weak. Only part of the rows carry a size: once, few, many, or a class if the clone is expanded.

V gene: TRBV19
clone size: NA
J gene: TRBJ1-2
D gene: NA
CDR3 DNA: TGTGCCAGTAGTCTGGGGGGGCCAGCCCAGTCCGGCTACACCTTC
CDR3 protein: CASSLGGPAQSGYTF

V gene: TRBV4-2
clone size: NA
J gene: TRBJ2-4
D gene: NA
CDR3 DNA: TGTGCCAGCAGCCCCAACAGGGCGGGGAGCGGAGGGGGGAACATTCAGTACTTC
CDR3 protein: CASSPNRAGSGGGNIQYF

V gene: TRBV28
clone size: NA
J gene: TRBJ2-2
D gene: NA
CDR3 DNA: TGTGCCAGCAGGGAAAGGGGGGGCACCGGGGAGCTGTTTTTT
CDR3 protein: CASRERGGTGELFF

V gene: TRBV19
clone size: NA
J gene: TRBJ1-4
D gene: TRBD1
CDR3 DNA: TGTGCCAGTAGTCCTCGGGACAGATGGGAAAAACTGTTTTTT
CDR3 protein: CASSPRDRWEKLFF

V gene: TRBV6-6
clone size: NA
J gene: TRBJ1-2
D gene: TRBD1
CDR3 DNA: TGTGCCAGCAGTCCACAGGGGGCTGGCTACACCTTC
CDR3 protein: CASSPQGAGYTF

V gene: TRBV27
clone size: NA
J gene: TRBJ2-1
D gene: NA
CDR3 DNA: TGTGCCAGTCGGACCCACAATGAGCAGTTCTTC
CDR3 protein: CASRTHNEQFF

V gene: TRBV5-4
clone size: NA
J gene: TRBJ2-7
D gene: NA
CDR3 DNA: TGTGCCAGCAGCCCATTACACTCCTACGAGCAGTACTTC
CDR3 protein: CASSPLHSYEQYF

V gene: TRBV6-6
clone size: NA
J gene: TRBJ1-1
D gene: TRBD1
CDR3 DNA: TGTGCCAGCAGTTACTCCGGGACAGGGGTCACTGAAGCTTTCTTT
CDR3 protein: CASSYSGTGVTEAFF

V gene: TRBV6-1
clone size: NA
J gene: TRBJ2-7
D gene: NA
CDR3 DNA: TGTGCCAGCAGTGAAGCGCCCAGGGAGATAGAGCAGTACTTC
CDR3 protein: CASSEAPREIEQYF

V gene: TRBV4-1
clone size: once
J gene: TRBJ1-4
D gene: NA
CDR3 DNA: TGCGCCAGCAGCCAAGATCGGACTCGAAGCGTCGCTAATGAAAAACTGTTTTTT
CDR3 protein: CASSQDRTRSVANEKLFF

V gene: TRBV5-1
clone size: NA
J gene: TRBJ2-6
D gene: NA
CDR3 DNA: TGCGCCAGCAGGGACAGCTCTGGGGCCAACGTCCTGACTTTC
CDR3 protein: CASRDSSGANVLTF

V gene: TRBV28
clone size: NA
J gene: TRBJ2-3
D gene: NA
CDR3 DNA: TGTGCCAGCAGCAACGAGGGGGACACAGATACGCAGTATTTT
CDR3 protein: CASSNEGDTDTQYF

V gene: TRBV5-3
clone size: once
J gene: TRBJ2-2
D gene: NA
CDR3 DNA: TGTGCCAGAAGCTATACTAGTGATGCCGGGGAGCTGTTTTTT
CDR3 protein: CARSYTSDAGELFF

V gene: TRBV19
clone size: NA
J gene: TRBJ2-3
D gene: TRBD1
CDR3 DNA: TGTGCCAGTAGTGGTCTGAGGGACAGGGGAAGAGATACGCAGTATTTT
CDR3 protein: CASSGLRDRGRDTQYF

V gene: TRBV9
clone size: NA
J gene: TRBJ1-2
D gene: TRBD1
CDR3 DNA: TGTGCCAGCAGCGTCGGACAGGGCCCGTATGGCTACACCTTC
CDR3 protein: CASSVGQGPYGYTF

V gene: TRBV6-1
clone size: NA
J gene: TRBJ1-1
D gene: TRBD1
CDR3 DNA: TGTGCCAGCAGTGAAGCTGGGACAGGGGTCAGGTCTGAAGCTTTCTTT
CDR3 protein: CASSEAGTGVRSEAFF

V gene: TRBV28
clone size: few
J gene: TRBJ2-7
D gene: TRBD1
CDR3 DNA: TGTGCCACCCTCCAGGACAGGGGCTACGAGCAGTACTTC
CDR3 protein: CATLQDRGYEQYF

V gene: TRBV18
clone size: NA
J gene: TRBJ2-5
D gene: NA
CDR3 DNA: TGTGCCAGCTCACCACCCAGCCAAGAGACCCAGTACTTC
CDR3 protein: CASSPPSQETQYF

V gene: TRBV19
clone size: NA
J gene: TRBJ1-2
D gene: NA
CDR3 DNA: TGTGCCAGTAGTATCGGCAGGGATGCCTATGGCTACACCTTC
CDR3 protein: CASSIGRDAYGYTF

V gene: TRBV15
clone size: NA
J gene: TRBJ2-5
D gene: NA
CDR3 DNA: TGTGCCACCAGCAGACCTGGGGAGACCCAGTACTTC
CDR3 protein: CATSRPGETQYF

V gene: TRBV18
clone size: few
J gene: TRBJ1-5
D gene: NA
CDR3 DNA: TGTGCCAGCTCACCTGTGTCAGGGCCGCGAGGCAATCAGCCCCAGCATTTT
CDR3 protein: CASSPVSGPRGNQPQHF

V gene: TRBV19
clone size: NA
J gene: TRBJ2-3
D gene: NA
CDR3 DNA: TGTGCCAGTAGTTCTCAACGGTCCGGCACAGATACGCAGTATTTT
CDR3 protein: CASSSQRSGTDTQYF

V gene: TRBV30
clone size: NA
J gene: TRBJ1-4
D gene: NA
CDR3 DNA: TGTGCCTGGGGGGCAGGGGTCGTGTTTGAAAAACTGTTTTTT
CDR3 protein: CAWGAGVVFEKLFF

V gene: TRBV14
clone size: NA
J gene: TRBJ2-1
D gene: TRBD2
CDR3 DNA: TGTGCCAGCAGCCATCGATCAGGGATAGCGGGAGTAAGTGAGCAGTTCTTC
CDR3 protein: CASSHRSGIAGVSEQFF

V gene: TRBV27
clone size: once
J gene: TRBJ2-1
D gene: NA
CDR3 DNA: TGTGCCAGCACCCGGACTCCCCGAGGAAATGAGCAGTTCTTC
CDR3 protein: CASTRTPRGNEQFF

V gene: TRBV19
clone size: NA
J gene: TRBJ2-7
D gene: TRBD2
CDR3 DNA: TGTGCCAGTAGCACTATTAGCGGGAGGACCTACGAGCAGTACTTC
CDR3 protein: CASSTISGRTYEQYF

V gene: TRBV2
clone size: once
J gene: TRBJ2-2
D gene: NA
CDR3 DNA: TGTGCCAGCTCCGCCCTGAACACCGGGGAGCTGTTTTTT
CDR3 protein: CASSALNTGELFF